The clone carrying this T cell receptor (beta chain) occurred a few times. TCRdb re-derived calls from the RT-PCR reads in MiXCR, one entry per CDR3 protein. The table includes about 170,000 distinct CDR3 sequences, roughly 12% detected once. These data come from a study of response to subunit inactivated influenza vaccine. The CDR3 sequence is 15 residues long. After removal of 0 bases from V and 5 bases from J, the junction contained 1 base not matched to a gene. Germline values: CDR1 MNHNS, CDR2 SASEGT. The data also belong to a second study, concerning T cells expressing NK-cell markers. That paper states: 5'RACE template switching with UMIs produced the TCR beta cDNA. Sequencing of TCR beta repertoires drew on sorted CD3+CD56+NKG2C+, CD3+CD56+NKG2C- and CD3+CD56-NKG2C+ T cells. HCMV specificity of the expanded NKG2C+ T cell clones stayed unclear.

The J gene is TRBJ2-7, the V gene TRBV6-1; 13 bases are shared with TRBD2. The sequencing here drew on CD8+ T cells sorted from PBMCs, taken 11 to 12 days after vaccination. The TCR was taken from a man in his fifties who received an inactivated influenza vaccine. Here the CDR3 DNA reads TGTGCCAGCAGTGAAGCAGGGACTAGCGGGAACGAGCAGTACTTC. This gives the protein CASSEAGTSGNEQYF.